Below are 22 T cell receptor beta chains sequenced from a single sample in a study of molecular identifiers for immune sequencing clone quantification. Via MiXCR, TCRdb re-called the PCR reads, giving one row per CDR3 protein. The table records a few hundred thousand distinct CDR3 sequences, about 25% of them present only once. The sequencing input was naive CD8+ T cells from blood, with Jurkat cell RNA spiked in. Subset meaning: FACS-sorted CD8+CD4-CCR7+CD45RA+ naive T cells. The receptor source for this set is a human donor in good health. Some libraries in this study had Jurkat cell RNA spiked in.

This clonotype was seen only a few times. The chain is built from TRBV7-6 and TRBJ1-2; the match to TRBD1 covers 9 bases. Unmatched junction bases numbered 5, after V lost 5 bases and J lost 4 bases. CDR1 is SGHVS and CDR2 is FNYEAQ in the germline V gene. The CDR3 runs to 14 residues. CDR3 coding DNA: TGTGCCAGCAGCGCGGACAGGGGCGGCTATGGCTACACCTTC. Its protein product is CASSADRGGYGYTF.

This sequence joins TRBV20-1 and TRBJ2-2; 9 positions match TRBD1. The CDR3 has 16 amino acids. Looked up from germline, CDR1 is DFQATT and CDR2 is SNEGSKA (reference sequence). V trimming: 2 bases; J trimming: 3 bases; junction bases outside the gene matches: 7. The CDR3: CSARNRGRLDTGELFF. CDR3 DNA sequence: TGCAGTGCTAGAAACAGGGGGCGCTTGGACACCGGGGAGCTGTTTTTT.

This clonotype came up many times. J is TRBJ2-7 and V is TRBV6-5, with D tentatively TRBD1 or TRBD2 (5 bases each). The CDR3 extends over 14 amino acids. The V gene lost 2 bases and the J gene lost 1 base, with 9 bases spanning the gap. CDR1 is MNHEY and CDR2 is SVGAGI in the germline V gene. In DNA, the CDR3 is TGTGCCAGCAGTTACGATGGGGGATCCTACGAGCAGTACTTC. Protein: CASSYDGGSYEQYF.

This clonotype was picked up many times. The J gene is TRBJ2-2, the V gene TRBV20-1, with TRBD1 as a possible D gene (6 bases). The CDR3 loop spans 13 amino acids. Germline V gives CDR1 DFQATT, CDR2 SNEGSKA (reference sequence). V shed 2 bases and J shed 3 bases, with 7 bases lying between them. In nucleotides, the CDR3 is TGCAGTGCTAGAAACAGGGACACCGGGGAGCTGTTTTTT. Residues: CSARNRDTGELFF.

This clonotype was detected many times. The CDR3 region is CASSLLSGDNQPQHF. Here the CDR3 DNA reads TGTGCCAGCAGTTTATTGTCAGGGGACAATCAGCCCCAGCATTTT. The chain uses TRBV27 and TRBJ1-5, with D possibly matching TRBD1 (6 bases). Germline-derived CDR1 and CDR2 are MNHEY and SMNVEV (reference sequence). This CDR3 is 15 amino acids long. V dropped 1 base and J dropped 3 bases, with 10 bases sitting between them.

The CDR3, as DNA: TGTGCCAGCGGTGACCGGGACGGTCCCTACGAGCAGTACTTC. Protein sequence: CASGDRDGPYEQYF. The chain combines TRBV6-5 with TRBJ2-7; D could derive from TRBD1 or TRBD2 (5 bases each). Trimming took 8 bases from V and 2 from J, leaving 16 bases between them. Germline lookup yields CDR1 MNHEY and CDR2 SVGAGI. The CDR3 contains 14 residues.

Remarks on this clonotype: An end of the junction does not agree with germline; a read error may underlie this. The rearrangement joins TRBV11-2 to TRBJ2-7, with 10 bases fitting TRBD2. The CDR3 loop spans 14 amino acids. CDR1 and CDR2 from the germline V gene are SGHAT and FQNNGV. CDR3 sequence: CASTPSGGGYEQHF. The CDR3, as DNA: TGTGCCAGCACCCCTAGCGGGGGAGGCTACGAGCAGCACTTC.

The CDR3 bases are TGTGCCAGCAGCAGTTTATCCGAGGAGCAGTTCTTC. Translating it yields CASSSLSEEQFF. The rearrangement joins TRBV27 to TRBJ2-1, with no clear D. Germline V gene sequence: CDR1 MNHEY, CDR2 SMNVEV (reference sequence). V lost 6 bases and J 10 bases, leaving 13 bases between the germline ends. The CDR3 runs to 12 residues.

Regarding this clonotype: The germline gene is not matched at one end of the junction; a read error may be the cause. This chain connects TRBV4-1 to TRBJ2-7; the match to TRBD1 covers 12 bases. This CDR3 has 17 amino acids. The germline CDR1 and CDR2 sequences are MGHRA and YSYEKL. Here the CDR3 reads CASRQEGSGTGGYAQYF. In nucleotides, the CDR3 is TGCGCCAGCCGCCAAGAAGGAAGTGGGACAGGGGGCTACGCGCAGTACTTC.

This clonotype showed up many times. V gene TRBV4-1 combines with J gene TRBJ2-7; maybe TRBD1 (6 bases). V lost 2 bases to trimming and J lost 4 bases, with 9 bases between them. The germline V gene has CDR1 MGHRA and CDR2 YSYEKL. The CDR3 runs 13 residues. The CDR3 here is CASSQFQGYEQYF. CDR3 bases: TGCGCCAGCAGCCAATTCCAGGGGTACGAGCAGTACTTC.

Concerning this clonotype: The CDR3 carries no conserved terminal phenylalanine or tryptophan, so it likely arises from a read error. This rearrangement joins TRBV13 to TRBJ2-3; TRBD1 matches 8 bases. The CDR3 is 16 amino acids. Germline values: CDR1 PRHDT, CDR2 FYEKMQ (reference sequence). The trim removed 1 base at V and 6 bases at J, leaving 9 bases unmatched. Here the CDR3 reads CASSLDQGAFSDTQYS. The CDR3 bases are TGTGCCAGCAGCTTAGATCAGGGGGCGTTTTCCGATACGCAGTATTCT.

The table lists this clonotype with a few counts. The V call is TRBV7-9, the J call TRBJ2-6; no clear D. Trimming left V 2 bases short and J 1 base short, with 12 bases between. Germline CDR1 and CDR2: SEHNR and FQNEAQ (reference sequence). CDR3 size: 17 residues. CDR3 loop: CASSLLMRQSGANVLTF. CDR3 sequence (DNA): TGTGCCAGCAGCTTATTAATGAGGCAGTCTGGGGCCAACGTCCTGACTTTC.

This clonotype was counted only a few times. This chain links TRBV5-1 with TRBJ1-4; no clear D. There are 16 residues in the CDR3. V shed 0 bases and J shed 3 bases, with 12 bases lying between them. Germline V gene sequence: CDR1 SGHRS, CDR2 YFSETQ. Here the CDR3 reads CASSLDPSTANEKLFF. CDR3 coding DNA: TGCGCCAGCAGCTTGGACCCTTCAACGGCTAATGAAAAACTGTTTTTT.

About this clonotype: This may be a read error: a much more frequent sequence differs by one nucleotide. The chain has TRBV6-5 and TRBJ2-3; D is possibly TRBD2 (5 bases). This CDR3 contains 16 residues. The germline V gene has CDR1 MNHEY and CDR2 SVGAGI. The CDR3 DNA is TGTGTCAGCAGTTCGGCGGTAGCGATGGGCACAGATACGCAGTATTTT. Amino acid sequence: CVSSSAVAMGTDTQYF.

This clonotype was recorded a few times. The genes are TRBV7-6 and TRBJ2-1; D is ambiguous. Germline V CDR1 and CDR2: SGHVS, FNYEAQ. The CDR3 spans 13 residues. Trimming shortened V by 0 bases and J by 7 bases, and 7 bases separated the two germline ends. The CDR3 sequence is CASSLAENNEQFF. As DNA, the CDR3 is TGTGCCAGCAGCTTAGCGGAGAATAATGAGCAGTTCTTC.

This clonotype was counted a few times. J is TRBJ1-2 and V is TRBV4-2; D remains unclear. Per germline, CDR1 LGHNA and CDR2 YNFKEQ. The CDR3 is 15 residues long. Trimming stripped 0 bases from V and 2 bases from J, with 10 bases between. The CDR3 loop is CASSQERSANYGYTF. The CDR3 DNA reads TGTGCCAGCAGCCAAGAAAGGTCAGCGAACTATGGCTACACCTTC.

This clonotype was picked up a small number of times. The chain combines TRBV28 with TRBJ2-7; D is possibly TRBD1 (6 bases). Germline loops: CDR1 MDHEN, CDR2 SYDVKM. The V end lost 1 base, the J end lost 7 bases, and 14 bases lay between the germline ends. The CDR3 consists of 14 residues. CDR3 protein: CASSLYLGAGEQYF. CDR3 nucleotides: TGTGCCAGCAGTTTATATCTGGGGGCGGGTGAGCAGTACTTC. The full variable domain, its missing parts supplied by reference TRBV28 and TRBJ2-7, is DVKVTQSSRYLVKRTGEKVFLECVQDMDHENMFWYRQDPGLGLRLIYFSYDVKMKEKGDIPEGYSVSREKKERFSLILESASTNQTSMYLCASSLYLGAGEQYFGPGTRLTVT.

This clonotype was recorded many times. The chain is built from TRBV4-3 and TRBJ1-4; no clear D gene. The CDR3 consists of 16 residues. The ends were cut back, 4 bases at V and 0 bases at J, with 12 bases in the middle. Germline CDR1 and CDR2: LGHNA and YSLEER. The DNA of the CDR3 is TGCGCCAGCAGCCCGGCGAGGAGTGCAACTAATGAAAAACTGTTTTTT. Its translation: CASSPARSATNEKLFF.

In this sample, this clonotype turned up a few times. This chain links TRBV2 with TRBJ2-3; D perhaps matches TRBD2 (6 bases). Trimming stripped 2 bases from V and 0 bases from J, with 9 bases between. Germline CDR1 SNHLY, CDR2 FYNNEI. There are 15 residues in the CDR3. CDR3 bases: TGTGCCAGCAGTGAATATGCGGGGAGCACAGATACGCAGTATTTT. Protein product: CASSEYAGSTDTQYF. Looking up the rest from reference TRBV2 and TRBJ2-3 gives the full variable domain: EPEVTQTPSHQVTQMGQEVILRCVPISNHLYFYWYRQILGQKVEFLVSFYNNEISEKSEIFDDQFSVERPDGSNFTLKIRSTKLEDSAMYFCASSEYAGSTDTQYFGPGTRLTVL.

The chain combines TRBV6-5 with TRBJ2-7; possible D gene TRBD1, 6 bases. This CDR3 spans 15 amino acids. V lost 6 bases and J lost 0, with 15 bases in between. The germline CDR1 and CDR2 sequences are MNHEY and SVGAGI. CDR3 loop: CASSHRDLNSYEQYF. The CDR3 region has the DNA TGTGCCAGCAGCCACAGGGACCTCAACTCCTACGAGCAGTACTTC.

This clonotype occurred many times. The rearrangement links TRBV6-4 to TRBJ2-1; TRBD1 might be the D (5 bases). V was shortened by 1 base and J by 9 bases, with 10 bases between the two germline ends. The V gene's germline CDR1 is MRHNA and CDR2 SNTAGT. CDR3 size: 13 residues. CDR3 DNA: TGTGCCAGCAGTGACTTAGGGGTTAGTGAGCAGTTCTTC. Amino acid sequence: CASSDLGVSEQFF.

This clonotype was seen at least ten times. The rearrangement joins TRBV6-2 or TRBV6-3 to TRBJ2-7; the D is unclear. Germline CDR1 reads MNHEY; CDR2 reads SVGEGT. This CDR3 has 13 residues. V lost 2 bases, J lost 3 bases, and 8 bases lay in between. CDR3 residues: CASSYGPDYEQYF. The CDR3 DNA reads TGTGCCAGCAGTTACGGTCCTGACTACGAGCAGTACTTC.